This T cell receptor (beta chain) was profiled in a study of naive and memory T cell subsets. General observations from the study: Over 95% of naive TCR sequences appeared only once, unlike memory subsets. Naive repertoires, especially CD8, held a few larger clonotypes, possibly memory cells re-expressing CD45RA. Clonotypes are single alpha or beta chains, not paired receptors.

This clonotype was observed a handful of times. Antigen specificity is unknown. The V gene's germline CDR1 is DFQATT and CDR2 SNEGSKA (reference sequence). The CDR3 covers 12 residues. Trimming removed 3 bases at V and 3 bases at J, with 8 bases between. Two oligonucleotides, mixed equimolar, formed the beta constant-region primer covering TRBC1 and TRBC2. Ligated cDNA was amplified by four rounds of PCR with nested alpha and beta constant-region primers and SP2. In TCRdb, the UMI-ligation and nested PCR reads were re-called with MiXCR into one record per CDR3 protein. The sample holds some 83,000 distinct CDR3 sequences, roughly 9.3% seen once.

What was sequenced was naive CD8+ T cells from blood. The sequence was collected from a human donor in good health. The V call is TRBV20-1, the J call TRBJ1-2; D is unresolved. In DNA form, the CDR3 reads TGCAGTGCTAGGCCCACGGACTATGGCTACACCTTC. Protein product: CSARPTDYGYTF.